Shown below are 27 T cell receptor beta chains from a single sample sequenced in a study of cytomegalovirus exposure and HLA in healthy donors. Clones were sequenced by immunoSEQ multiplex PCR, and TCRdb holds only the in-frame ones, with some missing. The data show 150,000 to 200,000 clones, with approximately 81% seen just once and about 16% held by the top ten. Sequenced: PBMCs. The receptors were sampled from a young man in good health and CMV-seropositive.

As DNA, the CDR3 is TGCGCCAGCGGGACTGATGTAATGAACACTGAAGCTTTCTTT. It specifies CASGTDVMNTEAFF. The rearrangement joins TRBV5-1 to TRBJ1-1; possibly TRBD1 for D (5 bases). CDR1 is SGHRS, CDR2 YFSETQ, per germline. The CDR3 runs 14 residues. V lost 7 bases and J lost 0, with 13 bases in between. The full variable domain, rest sourced from reference TRBV5-1 and TRBJ1-1, is KAGVTQTPRYLIKTRGQQVTLSCSPISGHRSVSWYQQTPGQGLQFLFEYFSETQRNKGNFPGRFSGRQFSNSRSEMNVSTLELGDSALYLCASGTDVMNTEAFFGQGTRLTVV.

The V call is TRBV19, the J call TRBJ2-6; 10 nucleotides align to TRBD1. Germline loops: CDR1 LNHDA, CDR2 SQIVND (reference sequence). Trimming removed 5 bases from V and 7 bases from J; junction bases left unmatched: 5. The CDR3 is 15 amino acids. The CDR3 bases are TGTGCCAGTAGTGTGACAGGGGGCGCAGCCAACGTCCTGACTTTC. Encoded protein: CASSVTGGAANVLTF.

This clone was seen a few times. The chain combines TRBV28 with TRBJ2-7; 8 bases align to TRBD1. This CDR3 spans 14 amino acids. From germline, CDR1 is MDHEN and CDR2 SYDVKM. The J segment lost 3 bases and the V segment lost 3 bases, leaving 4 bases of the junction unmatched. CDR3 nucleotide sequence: TGTGCCAGCAGTTTGGGCAGGGGGCTCTACGAGCAGTACTTC. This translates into CASSLGRGLYEQYF.

CDR3 in amino acids: CASSLVIRNTEAFF. Written as DNA, the CDR3 is TGTGCCAGCAGCTTAGTAATCCGGAACACTGAAGCTTTCTTT. The chain employs TRBV7-9 and TRBJ1-1; D unresolved. The V end lost 1 base, the J end lost 1 base, and 7 bases lay between the germline ends. The CDR3 is made up of 14 amino acids. Germline V gene lookup returns CDR1 SEHNR and CDR2 FQNEAQ (reference sequence).

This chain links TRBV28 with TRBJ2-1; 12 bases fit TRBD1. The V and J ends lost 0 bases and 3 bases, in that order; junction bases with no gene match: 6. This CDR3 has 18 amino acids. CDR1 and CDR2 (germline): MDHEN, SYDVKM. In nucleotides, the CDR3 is TGTGCCAGCAGTTTATGGCCCGGGACAGGGGGCTTCTACAATGAGCAGTTCTTC. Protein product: CASSLWPGTGGFYNEQFF.

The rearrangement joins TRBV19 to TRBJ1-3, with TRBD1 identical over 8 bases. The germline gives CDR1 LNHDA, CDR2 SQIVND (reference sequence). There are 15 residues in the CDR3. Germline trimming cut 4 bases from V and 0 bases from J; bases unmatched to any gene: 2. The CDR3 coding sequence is TGTGCCAGTAGTACCGACAGGGGCTCTGGAAACACCATATATTTT. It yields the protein CASSTDRGSGNTIYF.

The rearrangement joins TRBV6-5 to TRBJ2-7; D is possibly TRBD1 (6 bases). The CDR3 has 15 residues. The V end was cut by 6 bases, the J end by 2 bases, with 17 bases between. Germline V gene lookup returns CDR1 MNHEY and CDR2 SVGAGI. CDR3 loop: CASRSTGTLAYEQYF. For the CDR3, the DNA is TGTGCCAGCAGGTCAACAGGGACCCTCGCCTACGAGCAGTACTTC.

CDR3 residues: CASSLSRLSSSYEQYF. The CDR3 coding sequence is TGTGCCAGCAGCTTATCCCGACTTTCGAGCTCCTACGAGCAGTACTTC. The chain is built from TRBV11-2 and TRBJ2-7; D not resolved. The germline V gene encodes CDR1 SGHAT and CDR2 FQNNGV. This CDR3 contains 16 residues. Trimming pared 2 bases from V and 0 bases from J, leaving 14 bases between.

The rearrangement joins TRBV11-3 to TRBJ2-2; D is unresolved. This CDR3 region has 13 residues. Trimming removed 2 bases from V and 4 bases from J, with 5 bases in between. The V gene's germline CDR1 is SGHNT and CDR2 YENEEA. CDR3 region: CASSLRSTGELFF. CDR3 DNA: TGTGCCAGCAGCTTACGTTCCACCGGGGAGCTGTTTTTT.

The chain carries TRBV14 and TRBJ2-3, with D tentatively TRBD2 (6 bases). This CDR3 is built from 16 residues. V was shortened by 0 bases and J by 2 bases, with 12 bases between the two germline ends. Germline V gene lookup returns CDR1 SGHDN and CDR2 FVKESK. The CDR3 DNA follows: TGTGCCAGCAGCCAAGATGGGTGGAGGGACACAGATACGCAGTATTTT. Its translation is CASSQDGWRDTDTQYF.

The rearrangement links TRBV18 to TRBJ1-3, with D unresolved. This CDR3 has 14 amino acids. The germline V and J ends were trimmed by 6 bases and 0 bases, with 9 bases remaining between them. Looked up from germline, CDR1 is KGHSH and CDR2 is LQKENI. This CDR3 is CASSLTDSGNTIYF. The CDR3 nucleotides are TGTGCCAGCTCCCTCACAGACTCTGGAAACACCATATATTTT. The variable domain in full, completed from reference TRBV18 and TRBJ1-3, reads NAGVMQNPRHLVRRRGQEARLRCSPMKGHSHVYWYRQLPEEGLKFMVYLQKENIIDESGMPKERFSAEFPKEGPSILRIQQVVRGDSAAYFCASSLTDSGNTIYFGEGSWLTVV.

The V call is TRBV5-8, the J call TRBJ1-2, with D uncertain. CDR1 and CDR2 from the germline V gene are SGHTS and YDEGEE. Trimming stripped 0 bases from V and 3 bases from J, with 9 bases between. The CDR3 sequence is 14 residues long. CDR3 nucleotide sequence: TGTGCCAGCAGCTTGGTAGAGGATCACTATGGCTACACCTTC. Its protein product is CASSLVEDHYGYTF.

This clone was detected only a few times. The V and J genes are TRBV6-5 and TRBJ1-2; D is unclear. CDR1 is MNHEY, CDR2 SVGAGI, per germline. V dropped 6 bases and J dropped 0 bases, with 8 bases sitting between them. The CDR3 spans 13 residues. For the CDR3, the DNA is TGTGCCAGCAGCCCAGGTTCTAACTATGGCTACACCTTC. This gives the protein CASSPGSNYGYTF.

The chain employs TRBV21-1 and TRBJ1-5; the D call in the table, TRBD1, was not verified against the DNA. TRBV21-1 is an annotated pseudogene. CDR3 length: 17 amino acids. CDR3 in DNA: TGTGCCAGCAAGGAGACGAGGGGACAGCTCAAAAATCAGCCCCAGCATTTT. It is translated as CASKETRGQLKNQPQHF.

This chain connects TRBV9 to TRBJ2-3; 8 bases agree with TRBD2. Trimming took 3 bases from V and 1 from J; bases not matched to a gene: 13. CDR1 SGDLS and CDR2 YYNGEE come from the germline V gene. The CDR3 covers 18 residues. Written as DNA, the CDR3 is TGTGCCAGCAGCGACACCTCCTTATATAGCGGGGGCACAGATACGCAGTATTTT. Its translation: CASSDTSLYSGGTDTQYF.

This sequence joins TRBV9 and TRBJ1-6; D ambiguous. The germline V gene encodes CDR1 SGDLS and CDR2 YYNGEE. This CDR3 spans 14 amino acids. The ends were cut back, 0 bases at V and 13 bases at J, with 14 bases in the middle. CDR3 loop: CASSVGGGNNPLHF. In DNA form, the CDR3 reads TGTGCCAGCAGCGTAGGAGGAGGGAACAATCCCCTCCACTTT.

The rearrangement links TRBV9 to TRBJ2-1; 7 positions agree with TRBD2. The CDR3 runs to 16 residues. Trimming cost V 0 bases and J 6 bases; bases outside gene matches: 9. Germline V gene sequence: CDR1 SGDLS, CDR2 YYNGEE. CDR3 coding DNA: TGTGCCAGCAGCGTAGGATGGGGGGGGGACGGCAATGAGCAGTTCTTC. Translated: CASSVGWGGDGNEQFF.

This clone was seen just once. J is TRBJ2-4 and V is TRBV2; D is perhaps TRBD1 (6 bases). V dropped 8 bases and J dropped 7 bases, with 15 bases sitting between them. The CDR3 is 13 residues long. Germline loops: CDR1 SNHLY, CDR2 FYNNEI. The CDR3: CASYGDTENIQYF. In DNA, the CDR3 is TGTGCCAGCTACGGGGACACGGAGAACATTCAGTACTTC.

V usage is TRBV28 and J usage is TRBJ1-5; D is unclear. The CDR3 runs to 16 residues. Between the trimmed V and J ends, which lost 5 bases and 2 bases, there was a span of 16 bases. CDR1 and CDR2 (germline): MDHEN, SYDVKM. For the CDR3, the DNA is TGTGCCAGCAGTACGCTGGGCTCTGGGCGCAATCAGCCCCAGCATTTT. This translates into CASSTLGSGRNQPQHF.

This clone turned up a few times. In DNA, the CDR3 is TGTGCCAGCAGACGAGGAGGGGCTACTGGAAACACCATATATTTT. Translated, it gives CASRRGGATGNTIYF. This rearrangement joins TRBV6-5 to TRBJ1-3; a possible D gene is TRBD1 (5 bases). Germline V CDR1 and CDR2: MNHEY, SVGAGI. Trimming pared 6 bases from V and 2 bases from J, leaving 14 bases between. The CDR3 is made up of 15 amino acids.

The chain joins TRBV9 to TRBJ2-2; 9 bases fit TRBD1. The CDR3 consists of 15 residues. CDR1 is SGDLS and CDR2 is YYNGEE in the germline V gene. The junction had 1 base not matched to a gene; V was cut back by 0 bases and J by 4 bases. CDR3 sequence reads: CASSVGTGVTGELFF. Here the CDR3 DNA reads TGTGCCAGCAGCGTAGGGACAGGGGTCACCGGGGAGCTGTTTTTT.

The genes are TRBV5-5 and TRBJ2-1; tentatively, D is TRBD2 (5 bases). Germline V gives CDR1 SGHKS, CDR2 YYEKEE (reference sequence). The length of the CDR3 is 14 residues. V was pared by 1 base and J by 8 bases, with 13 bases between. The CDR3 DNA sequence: TGTGCCAGCAGCTTGCTTCACAGCGGTGATGAGCAGTTCTTC. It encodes CASSLLHSGDEQFF.

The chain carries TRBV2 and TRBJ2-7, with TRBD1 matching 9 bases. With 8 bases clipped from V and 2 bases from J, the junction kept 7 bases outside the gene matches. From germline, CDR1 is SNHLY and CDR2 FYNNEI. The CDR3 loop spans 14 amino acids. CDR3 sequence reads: CASVTGQGTYEQYF. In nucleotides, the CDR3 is TGTGCCAGCGTGACGGGACAGGGAACCTACGAGCAGTACTTC.

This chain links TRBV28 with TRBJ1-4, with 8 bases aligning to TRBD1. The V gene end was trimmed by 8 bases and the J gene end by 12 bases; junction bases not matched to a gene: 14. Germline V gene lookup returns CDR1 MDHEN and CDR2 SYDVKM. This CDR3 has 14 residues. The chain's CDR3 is CASLSGQVLGELFF. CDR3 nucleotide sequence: TGTGCCAGCCTATCGGGACAGGTCCTCGGAGAACTGTTTTTT.

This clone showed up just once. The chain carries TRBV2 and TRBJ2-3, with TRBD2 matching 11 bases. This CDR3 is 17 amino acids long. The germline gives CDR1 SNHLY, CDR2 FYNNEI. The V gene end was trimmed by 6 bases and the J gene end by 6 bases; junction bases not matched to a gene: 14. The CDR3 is CASSDGTSGIEEDTQYF. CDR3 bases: TGTGCCAGCAGCGACGGGACTAGCGGTATCGAGGAGGATACGCAGTATTTT.

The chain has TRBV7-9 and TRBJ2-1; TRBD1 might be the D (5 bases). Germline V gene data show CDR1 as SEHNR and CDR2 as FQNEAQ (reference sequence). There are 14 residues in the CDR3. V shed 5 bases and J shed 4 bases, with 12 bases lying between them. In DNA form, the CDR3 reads TGTGCCAGCAGCCATCTAGGGGATTACAATGAGCAGTTCTTC. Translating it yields CASSHLGDYNEQFF.

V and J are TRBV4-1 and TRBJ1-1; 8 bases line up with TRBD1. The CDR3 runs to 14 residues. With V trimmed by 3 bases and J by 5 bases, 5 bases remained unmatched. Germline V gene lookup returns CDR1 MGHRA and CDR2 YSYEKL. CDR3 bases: TGCGCCAGCAGCCAGGTAGACAGGGGTACTGAAGCTTTCTTT. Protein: CASSQVDRGTEAFF.